The 2 T cell receptor beta chains reported below all come from one sample, sequenced in a study of OX40 agonist ivuxolimab in advanced cancers. Sequenced by immunoSEQ multiplex PCR; TCRdb stores in-frame clones only, minus some. The sample consists of around 64,000 clones, 80% of them appearing once. The specimen comprised CD4+ or CD8+ T cells sorted from blood, sampled in a trial of the OX40 agonist ivuxolimab. The receptors here all came from an adult with an advanced solid tumor such as melanoma, head and neck, liver or kidney cancer.

The CDR3 spells CASSLGAGILGYTF. The CDR3 bases are TGCGCCAGCAGCTTGGGCGCAGGTATCCTTGGCTACACCTTC. The V and J genes are TRBV5-1 and TRBJ1-2; no firm D call. Looked up from germline, CDR1 is SGHRS and CDR2 is YFSETQ. V was pared by 0 bases and J by 7 bases, with 13 bases between. The CDR3 length is 14 residues.

The chain is built from TRBV27 and TRBJ1-3, with D unclear. Germline V gene data show CDR1 as MNHEY and CDR2 as SMNVEV (reference sequence). This CDR3 has 12 amino acids. Trimming cost V 7 bases and J 2 bases, with 6 bases left between them. The DNA for the CDR3 is TGTGCCAGCAAATCTGCTGGAAACACCATATATTTT. Protein product: CASKSAGNTIYF.